These 9 T cell receptor beta chains share one sample of origin, sequenced in a study of blood T cell repertoires in COVID-19. Sequencing used immunoSEQ multiplex PCR; TCRdb keeps in-frame clones, though not all of them. The sample holds approximately 150,000 clones, approximately 84% seen once. The material sequenced was PBMCs or T cells enriched from blood (not recorded which). All receptors derive from a woman aged 45-65 years with acute COVID-19.

The V call is TRBV20-1, the J call TRBJ2-7; possible D gene TRBD1, 5 bases. Trimming removed 3 bases from V and 2 bases from J, with 14 bases in between. The CDR3 totals 14 residues. From germline, CDR1 is DFQATT and CDR2 SNEGSKA (reference sequence). DNA of the CDR3: TGCAGTGCTAGTAGTCAGGGCTCTACCTACGAGCAGTACTTC. Translating it yields CSASSQGSTYEQYF.

The rearrangement uses TRBV7-8 and TRBJ1-4; D is unresolved. The V and J ends lost 1 base and 5 bases respectively, with 11 bases between them. CDR3 length equals 15 residues. Germline-derived CDR1 and CDR2 are SGHVS and FQNEAQ. As DNA, the CDR3 is TGTGCCAGCAGCTTAGTTAGCATTGCCAATGAAAAACTGTTTTTT. Translating it yields CASSLVSIANEKLFF.

The chain couples TRBV7-9 to TRBJ1-2; 7 bases line up with TRBD1. This CDR3 is built from 12 residues. CDR1 is SEHNR and CDR2 is FQNEAQ in the germline V gene (reference sequence). V trimming: 1 base; J trimming: 8 bases; junction bases outside the gene matches: 1. The chain's CDR3 is CASSLDRGGYTF. The CDR3 DNA sequence: TGTGCCAGCAGCTTAGACAGGGGAGGCTACACCTTC.

The V and J genes are TRBV18 and TRBJ2-7; possibly TRBD2 for D (7 bases). Trimming stripped 3 bases from V and 5 bases from J, with 17 bases between. Germline CDR1 is KGHSH and CDR2 is LQKENI. This CDR3 has 15 residues. CDR3 sequence (DNA): TGTGCCAGCTCACCGGGGAGGGGGTATGTCGACGAGCAGTACTTC. Translation: CASSPGRGYVDEQYF.

The chain joins TRBV5-1 to TRBJ1-1; D is possibly TRBD1 (6 bases). The CDR3 extends over 13 amino acids. V was trimmed by 0 bases and J by 3 bases, leaving 6 bases between them. CDR1 SGHRS and CDR2 YFSETQ come from the germline V gene. CDR3 DNA: TGCGCCAGCAGCTTGGCAGGGGACACTGAAGCTTTCTTT. Its protein product is CASSLAGDTEAFF.

V usage is TRBV28 and J usage is TRBJ2-2; D is unresolved. Trimming took off 3 bases at V and 6 bases at J, with 5 bases between the two ends. This CDR3 has 12 residues. Germline CDR1 is MDHEN and CDR2 is SYDVKM. The CDR3: CASSFGAGELFF. The CDR3 nucleotides are TGTGCCAGCAGTTTTGGAGCCGGGGAGCTGTTTTTT.

The rearrangement links TRBV5-1 to TRBJ1-4, with 7 bases matching TRBD1. Germline V gives CDR1 SGHRS, CDR2 YFSETQ. The CDR3 is 16 residues long. With 2 bases clipped from V and 5 bases from J, the junction kept 9 bases outside the gene matches. Written as DNA, the CDR3 is TGCGCCAGCAGCTTAATTCCGTCGACAGGGAATGAAAAACTGTTTTTT. This sequence encodes CASSLIPSTGNEKLFF.

The chain has TRBV19 and TRBJ2-3; 7 bases match TRBD1. The germline gives CDR1 LNHDA, CDR2 SQIVND (reference sequence). The CDR3 is 14 amino acids. Unmatched junction bases numbered 6, after V lost 7 bases and J lost 2 bases. DNA of the CDR3: TGTGCCAGTATGAAAGGGGGCCCCACAGATACGCAGTATTTT. This codes for CASMKGGPTDTQYF.

J is TRBJ2-3 and V is TRBV10-3; tentatively, D is TRBD2 (5 bases). Germline assignment: CDR1 ENHRY and CDR2 SYGVKD. The ends were cut back, 3 bases at V and 6 bases at J, with 10 bases in the middle. The CDR3 length is 13 residues. CDR3 nucleotide sequence: TGTGCCATCAGTGATGAGGGCGGCGATACGCAGTATTTT. Translating it yields CAISDEGGDTQYF.